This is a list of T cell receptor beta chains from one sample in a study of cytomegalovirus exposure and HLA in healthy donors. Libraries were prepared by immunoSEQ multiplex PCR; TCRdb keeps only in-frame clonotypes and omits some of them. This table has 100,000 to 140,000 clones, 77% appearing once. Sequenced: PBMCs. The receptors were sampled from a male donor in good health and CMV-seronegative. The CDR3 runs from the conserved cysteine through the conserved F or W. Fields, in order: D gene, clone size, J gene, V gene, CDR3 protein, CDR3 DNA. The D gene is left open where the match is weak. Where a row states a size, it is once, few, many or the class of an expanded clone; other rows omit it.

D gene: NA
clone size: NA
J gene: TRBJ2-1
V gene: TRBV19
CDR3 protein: CASSIPGFNSYNEQFF
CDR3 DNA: TGTGCCAGTAGTATCCCAGGATTCAACTCCTACAATGAGCAGTTCTTC

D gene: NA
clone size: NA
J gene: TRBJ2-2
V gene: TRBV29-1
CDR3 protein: CSVERTGELFF
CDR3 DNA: TGCAGCGTTGAGAGGACCGGGGAGCTGTTTTTT

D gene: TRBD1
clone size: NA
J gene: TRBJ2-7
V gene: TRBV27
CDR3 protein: CASSLIQGNYYEQYF
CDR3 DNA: TGTGCCAGCAGTTTAATACAGGGGAATTACTACGAGCAGTACTTC

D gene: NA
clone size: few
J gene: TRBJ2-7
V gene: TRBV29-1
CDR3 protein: CSVTRAGSYEQYF
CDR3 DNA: TGCAGCGTTACTAGAGCTGGGAGTTACGAGCAGTACTTC

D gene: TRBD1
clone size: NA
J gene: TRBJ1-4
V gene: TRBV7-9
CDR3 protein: CASSLAGRTGESGKLFF
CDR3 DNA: TGTGCCAGCAGCTTAGCTGGCAGGACAGGGGAAAGCGGAAAACTGTTTTTT

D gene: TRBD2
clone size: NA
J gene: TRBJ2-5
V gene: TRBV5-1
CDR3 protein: CASSPLTSVTQYF
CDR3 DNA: TGCGCCAGCAGCCCGCTGACTAGCGTGACCCAGTACTTC

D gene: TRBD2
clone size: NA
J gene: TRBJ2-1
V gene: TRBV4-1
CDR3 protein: CASSSRLAGGRNEQFF
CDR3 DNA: TGCGCCAGCAGCTCTCGACTAGCGGGAGGGAGGAATGAGCAGTTCTTC

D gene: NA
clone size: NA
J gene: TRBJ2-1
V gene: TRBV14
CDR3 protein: CASSPAIGEQFF
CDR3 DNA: TGTGCCAGCAGCCCCGCGATTGGTGAGCAGTTCTTC

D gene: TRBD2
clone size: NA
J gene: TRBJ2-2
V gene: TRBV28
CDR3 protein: CASSQPTSRTGELFF
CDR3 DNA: TGTGCCAGCAGCCAGCCGACTAGCCGCACCGGGGAGCTGTTTTTT

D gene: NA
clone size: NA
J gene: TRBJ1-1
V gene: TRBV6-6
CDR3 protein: CASRPPRTRVGTEAFF
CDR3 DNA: TGTGCCAGCAGACCACCTCGGACAAGGGTGGGGACTGAAGCTTTCTTT

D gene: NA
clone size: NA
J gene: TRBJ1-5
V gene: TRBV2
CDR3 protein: CASSEGRGGGQPQHF
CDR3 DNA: TGTGCCAGCAGTGAAGGTCGGGGGGGCGGACAGCCCCAGCATTTT

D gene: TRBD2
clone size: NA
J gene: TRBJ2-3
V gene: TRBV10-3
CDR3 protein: CAISDSGRASQGDTQYF
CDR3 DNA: TGTGCCATCAGTGACAGCGGGAGGGCCTCTCAAGGAGATACGCAGTATTTT

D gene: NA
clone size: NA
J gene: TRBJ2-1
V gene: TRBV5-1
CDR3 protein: CASSPDRSSYNEQFF
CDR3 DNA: TGCGCCAGCAGCCCAGACAGGAGCTCCTACAATGAGCAGTTCTTC

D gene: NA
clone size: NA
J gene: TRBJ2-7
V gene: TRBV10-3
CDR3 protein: CAISGLGYEQYF
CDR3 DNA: TGTGCCATCTCGGGACTCGGGTACGAGCAGTACTTC

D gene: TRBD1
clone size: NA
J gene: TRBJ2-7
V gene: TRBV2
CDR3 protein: CASTRQGIYEQYF
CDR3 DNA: TGTGCCAGCACCCGACAGGGGATCTACGAGCAGTACTTC

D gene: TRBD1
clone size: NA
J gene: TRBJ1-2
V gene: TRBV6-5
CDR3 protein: CASSYRQGYGYTF
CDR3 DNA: TGTGCCAGCAGTTACCGACAGGGCTATGGCTACACCTTC

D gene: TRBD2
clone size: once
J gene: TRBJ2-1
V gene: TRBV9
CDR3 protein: CASSHVGIAGANYNEQFF
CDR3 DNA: TGTGCCAGCAGCCACGTAGGCATAGCGGGAGCGAACTACAATGAGCAGTTCTTC

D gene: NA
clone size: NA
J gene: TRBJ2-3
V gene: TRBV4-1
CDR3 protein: CASSTPSTDTQYF
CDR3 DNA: TGCGCCAGCAGCACACCCAGCACAGATACGCAGTATTTT

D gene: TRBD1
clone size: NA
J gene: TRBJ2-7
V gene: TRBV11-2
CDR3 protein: CASSRQTGPPYEQYF
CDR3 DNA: TGTGCCAGCAGCCGACAGACAGGGCCGCCCTACGAGCAGTACTTC

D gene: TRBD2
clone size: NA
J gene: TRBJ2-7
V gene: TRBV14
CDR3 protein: CASSQRGSAVGRSGEQYF
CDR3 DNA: TGTGCCAGCAGCCAAAGGGGAAGCGCGGTCGGGAGGTCTGGCGAGCAGTACTTC

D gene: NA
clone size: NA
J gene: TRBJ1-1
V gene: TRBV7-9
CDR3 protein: CASSAGGGENTEAFF
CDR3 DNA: TGTGCCAGCAGCGCGGGAGGGGGGGAGAACACTGAAGCTTTCTTT

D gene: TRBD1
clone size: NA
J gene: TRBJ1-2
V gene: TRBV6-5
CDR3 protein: CASSYSKGTGSAGYTF
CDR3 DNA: TGTGCCAGCAGTTACTCGAAAGGGACAGGGTCCGCTGGCTACACCTTC

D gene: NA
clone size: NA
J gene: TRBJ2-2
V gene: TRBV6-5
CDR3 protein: CASSYGPFTGELFF
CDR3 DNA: TGTGCCAGCAGTTATGGCCCTTTCACCGGGGAGCTGTTTTTT

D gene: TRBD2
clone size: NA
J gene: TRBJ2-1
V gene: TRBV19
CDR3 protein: CASSIELGLVVNEQFF
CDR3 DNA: TGTGCCAGTAGTATAGAGCTGGGACTAGTTGTTAATGAGCAGTTCTTC

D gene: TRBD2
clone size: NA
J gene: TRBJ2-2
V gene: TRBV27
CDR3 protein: CASSLAGLNTGELFF
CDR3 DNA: TGTGCCAGCAGTTTAGCGGGACTAAACACCGGGGAGCTGTTTTTT

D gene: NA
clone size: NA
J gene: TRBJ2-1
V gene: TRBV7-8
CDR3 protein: CASSLGILANEQFF
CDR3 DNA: TGTGCCAGCAGCTTAGGAATACTAGCTAATGAGCAGTTCTTC

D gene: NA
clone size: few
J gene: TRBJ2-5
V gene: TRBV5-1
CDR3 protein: CASSHYKPEAETQYF
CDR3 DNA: TGCGCCAGCAGCCATTATAAGCCTGAGGCGGAGACCCAGTACTTC

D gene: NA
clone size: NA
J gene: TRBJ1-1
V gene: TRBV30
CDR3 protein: CASLAFDTEAFF
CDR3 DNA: TGTGCCTCATTAGCTTTCGACACTGAAGCTTTCTTT

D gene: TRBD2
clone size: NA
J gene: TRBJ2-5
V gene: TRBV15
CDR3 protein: CATSRVAGVETQYF
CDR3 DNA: TGTGCCACCAGCAGAGTAGCGGGAGTAGAGACCCAGTACTTC

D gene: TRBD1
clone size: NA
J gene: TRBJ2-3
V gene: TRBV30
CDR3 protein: CAWSPGGTGKIDTQYF
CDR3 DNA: TGTGCCTGGAGCCCCGGGGGGACAGGGAAGATAGATACGCAGTATTTT

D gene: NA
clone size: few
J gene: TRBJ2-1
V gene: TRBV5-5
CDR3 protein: CASSPLANEQFF
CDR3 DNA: TGTGCCAGCAGCCCCTTAGCTAATGAGCAGTTCTTC

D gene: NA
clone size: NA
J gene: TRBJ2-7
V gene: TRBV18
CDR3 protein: CASSPLGRSSYEQYF
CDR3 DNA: TGTGCCAGCTCACCCCTAGGCCGGAGCTCCTACGAGCAGTACTTC

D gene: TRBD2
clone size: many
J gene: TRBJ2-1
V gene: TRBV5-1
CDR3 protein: CASSSGTSRGEQFF
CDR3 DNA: TGCGCCAGCAGTTCCGGGACTAGTAGGGGTGAGCAGTTCTTC

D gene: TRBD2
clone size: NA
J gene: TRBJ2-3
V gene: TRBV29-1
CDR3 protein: CSVGGRSTDTQYF
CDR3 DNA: TGCAGCGTTGGCGGGAGAAGCACAGATACGCAGTATTTT

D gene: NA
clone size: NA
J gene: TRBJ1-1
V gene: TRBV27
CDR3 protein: CASSDTPNTEAFF
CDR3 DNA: TGTGCCAGCAGTGACACACCGAACACTGAAGCTTTCTTT

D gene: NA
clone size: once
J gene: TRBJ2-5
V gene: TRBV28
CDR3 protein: CASSFAPGGYQETQYF
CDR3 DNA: TGTGCCAGCAGTTTCGCCCCCGGAGGGTACCAAGAGACCCAGTACTTC

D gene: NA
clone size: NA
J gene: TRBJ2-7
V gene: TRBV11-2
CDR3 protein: CASSPSRWDF
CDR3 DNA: TGTGCCAGCAGCCCTAGTCGGTGGGACTTC

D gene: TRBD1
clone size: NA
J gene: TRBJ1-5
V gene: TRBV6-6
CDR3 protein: CASSLDRDLIHF
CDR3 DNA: TGTGCCAGCAGCCTGGACAGGGACCTAATCCATTTT

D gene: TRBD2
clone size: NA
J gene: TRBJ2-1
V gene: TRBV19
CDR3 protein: CASSTRTSGRTNEQFF
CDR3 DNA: TGTGCCAGTAGTACTCGGACTAGCGGGAGGACGAACGAGCAGTTCTTC

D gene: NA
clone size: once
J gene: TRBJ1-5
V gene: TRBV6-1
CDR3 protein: CASSEAWGDRPQHF
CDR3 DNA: TGTGCCAGCAGTGAAGCATGGGGGGATCGGCCCCAGCATTTT

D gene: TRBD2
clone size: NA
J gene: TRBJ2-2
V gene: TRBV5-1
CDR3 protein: CASRGGPDNTGELFF
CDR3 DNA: TGCGCCAGCCGCGGGGGGCCAGACAACACCGGGGAGCTGTTTTTT

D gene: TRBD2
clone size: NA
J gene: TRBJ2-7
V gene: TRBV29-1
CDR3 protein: CSVAAGTSNSYEQYF
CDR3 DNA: TGCAGCGTGGCCGCTGGGACTAGCAACTCCTACGAGCAGTACTTC

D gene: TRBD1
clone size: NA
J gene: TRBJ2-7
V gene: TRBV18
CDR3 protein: CASSPSGQGSNEQYF
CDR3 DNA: TGTGCCAGCTCACCGTCGGGACAGGGGTCCAACGAGCAGTACTTC

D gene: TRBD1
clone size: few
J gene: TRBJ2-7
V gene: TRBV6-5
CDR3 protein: CASSYDRTGLREQYF
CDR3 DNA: TGTGCCAGCAGTTATGACCGGACAGGGCTCCGCGAGCAGTACTTC

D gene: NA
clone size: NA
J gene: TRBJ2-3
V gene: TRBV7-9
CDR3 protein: CASNPVRGDTQYF
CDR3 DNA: TGTGCCAGCAACCCCGTTAGGGGAGATACGCAGTATTTT

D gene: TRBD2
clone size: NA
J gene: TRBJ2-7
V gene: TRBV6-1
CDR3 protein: CASSRKREGQHEQYF
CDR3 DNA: TGTGCCAGCAGCAGAAAGCGGGAGGGCCAGCACGAGCAGTACTTC

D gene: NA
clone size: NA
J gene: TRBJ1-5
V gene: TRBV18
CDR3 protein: CASSTERNQPQHF
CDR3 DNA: TGTGCCAGCTCAACTGAACGGAATCAGCCCCAGCATTTT

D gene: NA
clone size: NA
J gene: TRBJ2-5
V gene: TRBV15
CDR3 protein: CATSRDLDSRGAGRTQYF
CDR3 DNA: TGTGCCACCAGCAGAGATCTAGATTCTCGGGGGGCAGGTAGGACCCAGTACTTC

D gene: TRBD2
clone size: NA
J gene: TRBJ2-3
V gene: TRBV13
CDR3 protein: CASSLRLAGVSTEDTQYF
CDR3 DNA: TGTGCCAGCAGCCTCCGACTAGCGGGAGTTTCAACGGAAGATACGCAGTATTTT

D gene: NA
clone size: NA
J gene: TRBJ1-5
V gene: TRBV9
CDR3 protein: CASSVGGPGRNQPQHF
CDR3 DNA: TGTGCCAGCAGCGTAGGAGGACCAGGGCGAAATCAGCCCCAGCATTTT

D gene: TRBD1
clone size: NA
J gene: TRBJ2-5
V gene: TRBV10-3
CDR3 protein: CAISAGTGIKETQYF
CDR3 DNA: TGTGCCATCAGTGCCGGGACAGGCATAAAAGAGACCCAGTACTTC

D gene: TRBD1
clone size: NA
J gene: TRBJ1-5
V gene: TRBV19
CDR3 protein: CASSLDRGLNQPQHF
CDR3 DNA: TGTGCCAGTAGTTTAGACAGGGGCCTCAATCAGCCCCAGCATTTT

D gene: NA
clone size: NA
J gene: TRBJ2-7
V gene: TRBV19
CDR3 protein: CASSIGAYEQYF
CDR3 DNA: TGTGCCAGTAGTATTGGAGCCTACGAGCAGTACTTC

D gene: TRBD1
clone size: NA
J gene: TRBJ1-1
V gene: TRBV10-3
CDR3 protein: CAIGGTGNTEAFF
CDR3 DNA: TGTGCCATCGGAGGGACAGGGAACACTGAAGCTTTCTTT

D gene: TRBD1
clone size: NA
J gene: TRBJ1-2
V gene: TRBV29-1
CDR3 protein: CSVGTGSNYGYTF
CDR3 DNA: TGCAGCGTTGGGACAGGGTCTAACTATGGCTACACCTTC

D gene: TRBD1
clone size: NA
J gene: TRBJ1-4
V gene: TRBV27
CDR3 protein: CASRPRDRLNEKLFF
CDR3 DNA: TGTGCCAGCAGGCCGAGGGACAGACTTAATGAAAAACTGTTTTTT

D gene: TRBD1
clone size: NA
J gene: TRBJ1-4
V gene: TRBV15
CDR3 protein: CATSRVPGQGIEKLFF
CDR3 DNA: TGTGCCACCAGCAGAGTCCCGGGACAGGGAATTGAAAAACTGTTTTTT